The 22 T cell receptor beta chains listed next were all sequenced from one sample in a study of OX40 agonist ivuxolimab in advanced cancers. TCRdb's copy holds only in-frame clones and misses some; the assay was immunoSEQ multiplex PCR. The data contain 40,000 to 45,000 clones, about 80% of them singletons. The specimen was CD4+ or CD8+ T cells sorted from blood, collected in a trial of the OX40 agonist ivuxolimab. The receptors here all came from an adult with an advanced solid tumor such as melanoma, head and neck, liver or kidney cancer.

J is TRBJ2-5 and V is TRBV10-3, with D possibly being TRBD1 (6 bases). The closer fit of TRBJ2-7 to the DNA end suggests the J call may be wrong. Germline V gene lookup returns CDR1 ENHRY and CDR2 SYGVKD. This CDR3 has 16 amino acids. The CDR3 reads CAISESKTGSGHEQYF. The DNA for the CDR3 is TGTGCCATCAGTGAGTCAAAAACAGGGTCTGGTCACGAGCAGTACTTC.

V gene TRBV6-5 combines with J gene TRBJ1-1, with D tentatively TRBD1 (6 bases). CDR1 MNHEY and CDR2 SVGAGI come from the germline V gene. Trimming pared 4 bases from V and 1 base from J, leaving 13 bases between. The CDR3 has 15 amino acids. This CDR3 reads CASSSLQGGNTEAFF. CDR3 DNA sequence: TGTGCCAGCAGTTCATTACAGGGCGGGAACACTGAAGCTTTCTTT.

This sequence joins TRBV9 and TRBJ2-5, with a possible D match to TRBD1 (5 bases). CDR3 length: 15 amino acids. Germline CDR1 SGDLS, CDR2 YYNGEE. V gave up 6 bases and J gave up 4 bases, with 19 bases separating them. The CDR3: CASTQNGHPVETQYF. CDR3 DNA: TGTGCCAGCACCCAGAACGGACACCCTGTAGAGACCCAGTACTTC.

The chain combines TRBV5-6 with TRBJ2-2; no clear D. The CDR3 length is 14 residues. Germline V lookup: CDR1 SGHDT, CDR2 YYEEEE. The V end was cut by 0 bases, the J end by 4 bases, with 7 bases between. This CDR3 is CASSLGVRTGELFF. The CDR3, as DNA: TGTGCCAGCAGCTTGGGTGTCCGCACCGGGGAGCTGTTTTTT.

This sequence joins TRBV18 and TRBJ2-1; no definite D call. Germline assignment: CDR1 KGHSH and CDR2 LQKENI. The CDR3 totals 14 residues. V shed 5 bases and J shed 10 bases, with 18 bases lying between them. The CDR3 sequence: CASSNRPTQGEQFF. As DNA, the CDR3 is TGTGCCAGCTCAAATCGGCCCACCCAAGGAGAGCAGTTCTTC.

The rearrangement joins TRBV4-2 to TRBJ2-3; 10 nucleotides align to TRBD2. The CDR3 length is 20 residues. Germline V CDR1 and CDR2: LGHNA, YNFKEQ. After removal of 0 bases from V and 0 bases from J, the junction contained 12 bases not matched to a gene. CDR3 in amino acids: CASSQDYDWTSGASTDTQYF. The CDR3 region has the DNA TGTGCCAGCAGCCAAGATTATGATTGGACTAGCGGAGCAAGCACAGATACGCAGTATTTT.

This chain joins TRBV5-6 and TRBJ1-1; D remains unclear. In germline, CDR1 is SGHDT, CDR2 YYEEEE. The CDR3 is made up of 14 amino acids. V dropped 7 bases and J dropped 1 base, with 14 bases sitting between them. The CDR3 spells CASQWAGGNTEAFF. The CDR3, as DNA: TGTGCCAGCCAATGGGCGGGAGGGAACACTGAAGCTTTCTTT.

This chain links TRBV6-1 with TRBJ2-6; D is perhaps TRBD1 (5 bases). V was clipped by 3 bases and J by 8 bases, with 14 bases between them. In germline, CDR1 is MNHNS, CDR2 SASEGT. The CDR3 has 15 amino acids. CDR3 protein: CASSDMIGVSNVLTF. As DNA, the CDR3 is TGTGCCAGCAGTGATATGATAGGGGTTTCCAACGTCCTGACTTTC.

This chain uses TRBV7-9 with TRBJ2-1; 8 bases match TRBD1. Germline CDR1 reads SEHNR; CDR2 reads FQNEAQ (reference sequence). The CDR3 covers 16 residues. The ends lost 5 bases at V and 7 bases at J; junction bases unmatched: 13. CDR3 DNA: TGTGCCAGCAGCCCCACCTTTCGGACAGGGTCGAATGAGCAGTTCTTC. Translated, it gives CASSPTFRTGSNEQFF.

This chain uses TRBV7-2 with TRBJ2-7, with D unresolved. The CDR3 is made up of 12 amino acids. Germline CDR1 reads SGHTA; CDR2 reads FQGNSA. V lost 5 bases, J lost 3 bases, and 8 bases lay in between. The CDR3 DNA reads as TGTGCCAGCAGCACTAACAGCTACGAGCAGTACTTC. Translation gives CASSTNSYEQYF.

The J gene is TRBJ1-2, the V gene TRBV6-5; 7 bases map to TRBD1. Germline assignment: CDR1 MNHEY and CDR2 SVGAGI. V lost 6 bases, J lost 7 bases, and 14 bases stayed unmatched. The CDR3 is made up of 15 amino acids. DNA of the CDR3: TGTGCCAGCAGCGGCCGAATCAGGGGGTATAGTGGCTACACCTTC. It is translated as CASSGRIRGYSGYTF.

The V gene is TRBV10-2, the J gene TRBJ2-1; maybe TRBD2 (5 bases). The CDR3 runs 15 residues. Deletions cut 0 bases from V and 6 bases from J, with 12 bases between. Germline loops: CDR1 WSHSY, CDR2 SAAADI. Written as DNA, the CDR3 is TGCGCCAGCAGTGAGTCGGCGGCTAGCAGCAATGAGCAGTTCTTC. It is translated as CASSESAASSNEQFF.

The chain combines TRBV18 with TRBJ2-3, with 10 bases that match TRBD2. This CDR3 spans 16 amino acids. Trimming cost V 1 base and J 1 base; bases outside gene matches: 2. Germline CDR1 reads KGHSH; CDR2 reads LQKENI. CDR3 coding DNA: TGTGCCAGCTCACCACTTACTAGCGGGGGCACAGATACGCAGTATTTT. It specifies CASSPLTSGGTDTQYF.

Concerning this clone itself: A much larger clone differs from this one at a single base, so this may be a read error. The gene calls are TRBV4-1 and TRBJ2-5, with 8 bases identical to TRBD2. This CDR3 is built from 15 residues. The germline V gene has CDR1 MGHRA and CDR2 YSYEKL. With V trimmed by 8 bases and J by 1 base, 9 bases remained unmatched. This chain's CDR3 is CASAEAGVGQETQYF. The CDR3 DNA sequence: TGCGCCAGCGCGGAAGCGGGAGTAGGCCAAGAGACCCAGTACTTC.

V is TRBV6-1 and J is TRBJ2-5; D is unclear. The end of the DNA fits TRBJ2-7 better, so the J call may be wrong. Germline V CDR1 and CDR2: MNHNS, SASEGT. The CDR3 extends over 14 amino acids. For the CDR3, the DNA is TGTGCCAGCAGCGACCCGACGGTGGCCTACGAGCAGTACTTC. This translates into CASSDPTVAYEQYF.

The V gene is TRBV18, the J gene TRBJ1-1; D is unclear. Germline V lookup: CDR1 KGHSH, CDR2 LQKENI. Trimming pared 3 bases from V and 0 bases from J, leaving 5 bases between. CDR3 length equals 13 residues. The CDR3 DNA follows: TGTGCCAGCTCACCGGATCTGAACACTGAAGCTTTCTTT. Translated, it gives CASSPDLNTEAFF.

This chain links TRBV19 with TRBJ1-5; 7 positions match TRBD1. Losses at the gene ends were 4 bases for V and 2 bases for J; bases not matched to a gene: 14. Looked up from germline, CDR1 is LNHDA and CDR2 is SQIVND (reference sequence). The CDR3 length is 18 residues. CDR3 coding DNA: TGTGCCAGTAGTAAAAGGGGGCGCGGGGCAGTGGGCAATCAGCCCCAGCATTTT. Translating it yields CASSKRGRGAVGNQPQHF.

The chain has TRBV12-5 and TRBJ2-7, with 11 bases that match TRBD1. The CDR3 totals 15 residues. Germline CDR1 LGHNT, CDR2 FRNRAP. The junction had 7 bases not matched to a gene; V was cut back by 2 bases and J by 7 bases. In nucleotides, the CDR3 is TGTGCTAGTGGTTTGCCTGGACAGGGGGCGGGTGAGCAGTACTTC. It codes for CASGLPGQGAGEQYF.

This clone was counted between two and nine times. The CDR3 spells CASSPRDRATDTQYF. The CDR3 DNA reads as TGCGCCAGCAGCCCCCGGGACAGGGCAACAGATACGCAGTATTTT. The chain combines TRBV5-1 with TRBJ2-3; 9 bases map to TRBD1. The CDR3 consists of 15 residues. V shed 4 bases, J shed 3 bases, and the junction held 6 bases outside the gene matches. The germline gives CDR1 SGHRS, CDR2 YFSETQ.

The V gene is TRBV10-3, the J gene TRBJ2-3; D might be TRBD1 (7 bases). V was shortened by 3 bases and J by 4 bases, with 11 bases between the two germline ends. The CDR3 runs to 14 residues. Per the germline V gene, CDR1 is ENHRY and CDR2 is SYGVKD. The chain's CDR3 is CAISDTRGADTQYF. CDR3 in DNA: TGTGCCATCAGTGATACCAGGGGGGCAGATACGCAGTATTTT.

Points on this clone: Other DNA sequences in the same sample also yield this CDR3. The chain employs TRBV5-4 and TRBJ1-2; D possibly corresponds to TRBD1 (5 bases). The V end was cut by 0 bases, the J end by 0 bases, with 9 bases between. Germline loops: CDR1 SGHNT, CDR2 YYREEE (reference sequence). This CDR3 has 15 amino acids. The CDR3 protein is CASSLAGPTNYGYTF. The CDR3 DNA reads TGTGCCAGCAGCTTGGCAGGGCCAACTAACTATGGCTACACCTTC.

In its sample, this clone was seen once. The J gene is TRBJ1-2, the V gene TRBV5-1; TRBD1 matches 11 bases. CDR1 is SGHRS and CDR2 is YFSETQ in the germline V gene. The CDR3 totals 17 residues. The V segment lost 0 bases and the J segment 0 bases; nucleotides outside the gene matches: 4. CDR3 sequence: CASSLDGTGGANYGYTF. In DNA, the CDR3 is TGCGCCAGCAGCTTGGATGGGACAGGGGGAGCTAACTATGGCTACACCTTC.